This T cell receptor beta chain was profiled in a study of siplizumab effects on memory and regulatory T cells (dated by TCRdb to about 2019). Context from the whole study: The effect of the anti-CD2 antibody siplizumab on alloreactive T-cell subsets was examined in allogeneic mixed lymphocyte reactions constructed from human PBMCs.

Details on this clone: Its antigen is unknown. No base qualities exist here, and no much larger clone lies one base off it.

Unstimulated CD4+ memory cells were also sequenced in three donor pairs, together with CD4+ naive, CD8+ TEMRA, CD8+ naive and CD8+ effector memory subsets. Sorted unstimulated T cells and proliferating T cells recovered from mixed lymphocyte reactions were subjected to TCRbeta CDR3 sequencing. Fresh whole blood from ten HLA-typed healthy donors served as the source for isolating PBMCs. Library method: the immunoSEQ multiplex PCR assay. Approximately 100,000 TCR templates per sample were assayed on the deep sequencing platform. Genomic DNA extracted from sorted T cells was used for TCRbeta CDR3 sequencing. The study's processing was this. The R programming language was used for clonal analysis of the TCRbeta CDR3 data. Unstimulated samples were compared with post-reaction CFSE-low samples to define alloreactive CD4+ and CD8+ clones. Alloreactive CD4+ clones were assigned to regulatory or non-regulatory origin by matching sequences to sorted unstimulated Treg and non-Treg repertoires. TCRdb mirrors the immuneACCESS table, restricted to in-frame sequences. Some clones are absent from its copies; in checked studies, under half trace to an unresolved V gene, and the reason for the others is unknown. That table gives V, J and clone size, and the DNA gave D and trimming. For this sample the table gives tens of thousands of clones, of which over 95% were detected only once. The ten largest make up 0.025% to 0.035% of the sample.

From the cysteine up to the phenylalanine, the CDR3 has a length of 16 residues. Only the CDR3 part of the read is kept: 48 bases, read in frame from the first base. As encoded in the germline V gene, CDR1 is SGHTA while CDR2 is FQGNSA. V is cut by 2 bases and J by 0 bases, and the space between the germline ends is 11 bases. General study outcomes and caveats: Siplizumab significantly reduced the cumulative frequency of alloreactive sequences traceable to unstimulated CD4+ memory T cells. Sequences below about 10^-5 frequency were poorly captured, so only a minor fraction of alloreactive clones could be mapped to unstimulated subsets. Unstimulated naive T cells appeared more diverse than memory T cells, and naive cells seemed to contribute substantially to the alloresponse. Whether proliferating Tregs from siplizumab cultures actually had suppressive function was not functionally confirmed. Among mappable alloreactive CD4+ clones, an average Treg-derived fraction of around 71% was observed with siplizumab, compared with 26.9% in control reactions. For roughly 80-97% of proliferating CD4+ or CD8+ clones, no naive or memory phenotype could be assigned.

Recombination joined TRBV7-2 with TRBJ2-1; the D gene lacks a confident call. Material for sequencing was naive CD4+ T cells sorted from blood. Explained via the paper, the cell subset or site label denotes: unstimulated naive T cells. This TCR was sampled from a human donor in good health. For the CDR3, the sequence is CASSLRAASSYNEQFF. In nucleotides, the sequence is TGTGCCAGCAGCTTAAGGGCGGCCAGCTCCTACAATGAGCAGTTCTTC.